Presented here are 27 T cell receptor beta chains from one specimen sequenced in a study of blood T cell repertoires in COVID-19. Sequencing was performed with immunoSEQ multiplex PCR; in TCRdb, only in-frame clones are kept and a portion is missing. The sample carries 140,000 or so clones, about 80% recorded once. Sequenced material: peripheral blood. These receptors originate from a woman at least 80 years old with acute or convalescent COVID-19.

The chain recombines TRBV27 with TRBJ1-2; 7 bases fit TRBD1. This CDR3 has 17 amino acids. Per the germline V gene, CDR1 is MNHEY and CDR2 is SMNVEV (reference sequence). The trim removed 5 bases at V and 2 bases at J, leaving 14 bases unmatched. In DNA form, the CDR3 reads TGTGCCAGCAGTAGGCGACAGGGAAGGAATCTCAACTATGGCTACACCTTC. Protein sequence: CASSRRQGRNLNYGYTF.

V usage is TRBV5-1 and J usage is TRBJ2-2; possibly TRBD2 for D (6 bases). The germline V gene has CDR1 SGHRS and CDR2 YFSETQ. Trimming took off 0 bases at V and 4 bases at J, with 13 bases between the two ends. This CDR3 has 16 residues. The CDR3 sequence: CASSLALGTATGELFF. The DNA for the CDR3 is TGCGCCAGCAGCTTGGCCCTGGGGACTGCCACCGGGGAGCTGTTTTTT.

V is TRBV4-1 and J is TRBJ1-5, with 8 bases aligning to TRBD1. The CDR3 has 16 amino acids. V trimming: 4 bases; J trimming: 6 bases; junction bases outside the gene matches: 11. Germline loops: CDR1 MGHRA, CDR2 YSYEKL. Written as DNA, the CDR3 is TGCGCCAGCAGCCCAGGGGACAGGCGGGCGGGTCAGCCCCAGCATTTT. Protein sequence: CASSPGDRRAGQPQHF.

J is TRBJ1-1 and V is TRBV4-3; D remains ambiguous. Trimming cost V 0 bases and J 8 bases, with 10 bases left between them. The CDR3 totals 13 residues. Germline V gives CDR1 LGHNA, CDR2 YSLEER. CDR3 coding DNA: TGCGCCAGCAGCCAAGATGAACGAGTCGAAGCTTTCTTT. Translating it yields CASSQDERVEAFF.

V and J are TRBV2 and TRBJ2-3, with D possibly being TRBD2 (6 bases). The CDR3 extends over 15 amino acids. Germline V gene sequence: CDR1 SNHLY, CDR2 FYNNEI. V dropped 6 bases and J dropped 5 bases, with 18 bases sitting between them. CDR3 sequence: CASRNRESRRDTQYF. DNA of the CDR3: TGTGCCAGCAGAAACCGGGAGAGCAGAAGAGATACGCAGTATTTT.

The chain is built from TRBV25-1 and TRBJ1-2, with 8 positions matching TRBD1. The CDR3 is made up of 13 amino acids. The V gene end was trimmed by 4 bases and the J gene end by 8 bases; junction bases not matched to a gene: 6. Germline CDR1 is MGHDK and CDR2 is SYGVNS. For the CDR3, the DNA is TGTGCCAGCAGTGGGACAGGGTTTCGAGGCTACACCTTC. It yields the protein CASSGTGFRGYTF.

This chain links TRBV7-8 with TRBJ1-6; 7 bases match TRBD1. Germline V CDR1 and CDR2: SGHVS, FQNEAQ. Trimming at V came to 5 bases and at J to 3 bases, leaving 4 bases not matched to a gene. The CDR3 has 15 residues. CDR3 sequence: CASSIRQGYNSPLHF. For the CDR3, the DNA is TGTGCCAGCAGCATCCGACAGGGCTATAATTCACCCCTCCACTTT.

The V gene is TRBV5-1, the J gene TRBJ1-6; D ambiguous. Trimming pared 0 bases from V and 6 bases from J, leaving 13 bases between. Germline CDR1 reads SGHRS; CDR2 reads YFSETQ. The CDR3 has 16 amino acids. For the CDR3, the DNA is TGCGCCAGCAGCTTGGAAGGTTGGACTTCTAATTCACCCCTCCACTTT. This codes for CASSLEGWTSNSPLHF.

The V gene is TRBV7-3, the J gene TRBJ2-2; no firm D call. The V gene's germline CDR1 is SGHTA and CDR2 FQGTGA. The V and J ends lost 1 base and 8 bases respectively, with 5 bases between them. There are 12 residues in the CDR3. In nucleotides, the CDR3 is TGTGCCAGCAGCTTAATCCCAGGGGAGCTGTTTTTT. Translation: CASSLIPGELFF.

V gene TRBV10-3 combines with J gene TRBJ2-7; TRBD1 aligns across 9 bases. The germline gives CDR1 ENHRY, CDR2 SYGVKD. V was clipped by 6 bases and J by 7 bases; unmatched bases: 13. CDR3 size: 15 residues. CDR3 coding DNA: TGTGCCATCAGGGAGGACCGGGACAGGGTGGGAGAGCAGTACTTC. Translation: CAIREDRDRVGEQYF.

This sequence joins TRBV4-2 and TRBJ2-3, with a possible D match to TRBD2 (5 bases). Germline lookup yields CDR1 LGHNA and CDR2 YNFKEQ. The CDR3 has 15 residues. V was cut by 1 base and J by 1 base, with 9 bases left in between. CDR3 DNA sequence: TGTGCCAGCAGCCAAGCAACAGCGGGCACAGATACGCAGTATTTT. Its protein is CASSQATAGTDTQYF.

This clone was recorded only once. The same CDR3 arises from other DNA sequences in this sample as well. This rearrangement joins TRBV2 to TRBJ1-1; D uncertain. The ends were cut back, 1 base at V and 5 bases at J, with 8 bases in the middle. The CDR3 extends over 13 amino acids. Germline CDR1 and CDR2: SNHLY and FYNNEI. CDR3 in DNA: TGTGCCAGCAGTGAAGGTGGGAGAACTGAAGCTTTCTTT. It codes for CASSEGGRTEAFF.

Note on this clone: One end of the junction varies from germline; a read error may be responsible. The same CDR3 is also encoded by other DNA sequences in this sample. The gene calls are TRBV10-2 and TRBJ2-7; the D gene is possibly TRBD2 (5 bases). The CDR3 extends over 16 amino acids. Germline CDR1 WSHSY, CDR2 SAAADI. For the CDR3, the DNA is TGCGCCAGCAGTGACCTCCTAGCTCCGGATGCGGCCAGGCAGTACTTT. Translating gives CASSDLLAPDAARQYF.

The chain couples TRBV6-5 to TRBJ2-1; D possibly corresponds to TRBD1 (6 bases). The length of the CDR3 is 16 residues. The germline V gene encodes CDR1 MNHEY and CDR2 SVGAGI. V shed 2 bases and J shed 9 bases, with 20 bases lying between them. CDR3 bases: TGTGCCAGCAGTTACCTCTCCGGTCGGGCGACAGGTGAGCAGTTCTTC. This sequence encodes CASSYLSGRATGEQFF.

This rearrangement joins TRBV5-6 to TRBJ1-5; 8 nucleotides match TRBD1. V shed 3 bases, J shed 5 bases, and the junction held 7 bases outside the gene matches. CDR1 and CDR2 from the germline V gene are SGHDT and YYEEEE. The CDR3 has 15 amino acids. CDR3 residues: CASSYRTGRDQPQHF. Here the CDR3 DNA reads TGTGCCAGCAGCTACAGGACAGGGAGGGATCAGCCCCAGCATTTT.

The CDR3 DNA sequence: TGTGCCAGCAGCCAAGTCACAGGAACTATGAACCATGGCTACACCTTC. It codes for CASSQVTGTMNHGYTF. V gene TRBV5-4 combines with J gene TRBJ1-2, with D possibly matching TRBD1 (5 bases). The CDR3 runs 16 residues. From germline, CDR1 is SGHNT and CDR2 YYREEE (reference sequence). The V end was cut by 4 bases, the J end by 6 bases, with 22 bases between. Looking up the rest from reference TRBV5-4 and TRBJ1-2 gives the full variable domain: ETGVTQSPTHLIKTRGQQVTLRCSSQSGHNTVSWYQQALGQGPQFIFQYYREEENGRGNFPPRFSGLQFPNYSSELNVNALELDDSALYLCASSQVTGTMNHGYTFGSGTRLTVV.

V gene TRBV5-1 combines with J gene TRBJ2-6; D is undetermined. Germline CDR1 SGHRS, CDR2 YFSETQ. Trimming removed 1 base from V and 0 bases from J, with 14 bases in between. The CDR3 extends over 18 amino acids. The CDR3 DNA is TGCGCCAGCAGCTTGAGCCAAAGTAGAAGCTCTGGGGCCAACGTCCTGACTTTC. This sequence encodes CASSLSQSRSSGANVLTF.

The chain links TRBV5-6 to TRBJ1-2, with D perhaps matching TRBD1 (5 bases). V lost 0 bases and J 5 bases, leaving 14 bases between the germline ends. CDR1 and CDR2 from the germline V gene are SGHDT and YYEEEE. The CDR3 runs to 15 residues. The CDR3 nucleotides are TGTGCCAGCAGCTTGGCGCAGGGAGGGAGGTATGGCTACACCTTC. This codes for CASSLAQGGRYGYTF.

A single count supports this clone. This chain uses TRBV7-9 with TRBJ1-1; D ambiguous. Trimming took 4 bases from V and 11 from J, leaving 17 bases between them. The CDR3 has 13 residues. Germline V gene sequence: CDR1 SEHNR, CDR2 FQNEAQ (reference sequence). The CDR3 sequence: CASSSGVRRQAFF. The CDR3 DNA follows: TGTGCCAGCAGCTCCGGGGTCCGGAGGCAGGCTTTCTTT.

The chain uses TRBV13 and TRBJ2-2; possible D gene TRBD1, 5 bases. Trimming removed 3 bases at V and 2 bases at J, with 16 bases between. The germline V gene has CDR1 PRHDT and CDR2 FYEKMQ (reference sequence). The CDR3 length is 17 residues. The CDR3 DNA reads TGTGCCAGCAGCTTCTTCAGCGAGACAGAAAACACCGGGGAGCTGTTTTTT. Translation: CASSFFSETENTGELFF.

The CDR3 DNA reads TGTGCCAGCAGCTTAGGTACAGGGCAAAGGAATTCACCCCTCCACTTT. This encodes CASSLGTGQRNSPLHF. The rearrangement links TRBV7-8 to TRBJ1-6, with D perhaps TRBD1 (6 bases). Germline lookup yields CDR1 SGHVS and CDR2 FQNEAQ. The CDR3 contains 16 residues. V was trimmed by 1 base and J by 7 bases, leaving 14 bases between them.

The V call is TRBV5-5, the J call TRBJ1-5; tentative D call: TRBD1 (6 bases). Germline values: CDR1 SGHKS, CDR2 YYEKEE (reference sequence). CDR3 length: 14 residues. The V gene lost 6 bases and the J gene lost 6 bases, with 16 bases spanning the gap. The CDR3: CASNPLLGGQPQHF. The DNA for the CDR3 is TGTGCCAGCAACCCACTCTTAGGGGGTCAGCCCCAGCATTTT. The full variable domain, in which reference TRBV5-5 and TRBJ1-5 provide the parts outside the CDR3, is DAGVTQSPTHLIKTRGQQVTLRCSPISGHKSVSWYQQVLGQGPQFIFQYYEKEERGRGNFPDRFSARQFPNYSSELNVNALLLGDSALYLCASNPLLGGQPQHFGDGTRLSIL.

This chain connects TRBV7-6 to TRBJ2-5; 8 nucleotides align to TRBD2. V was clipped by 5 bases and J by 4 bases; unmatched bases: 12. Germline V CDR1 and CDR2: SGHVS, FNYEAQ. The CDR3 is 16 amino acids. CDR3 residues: CASSLRSGREGETQYF. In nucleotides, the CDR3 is TGTGCCAGCAGCCTTAGATCGGGACGGGAGGGAGAGACCCAGTACTTC.

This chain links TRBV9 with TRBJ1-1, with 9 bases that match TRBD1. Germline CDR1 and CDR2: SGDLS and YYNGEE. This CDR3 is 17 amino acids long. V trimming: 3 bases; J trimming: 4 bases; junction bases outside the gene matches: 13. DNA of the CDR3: TGTGCCAGCAGCGCCGGGCGCGGGGACAGGGATCTCACTGAAGCTTTCTTT. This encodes CASSAGRGDRDLTEAFF.

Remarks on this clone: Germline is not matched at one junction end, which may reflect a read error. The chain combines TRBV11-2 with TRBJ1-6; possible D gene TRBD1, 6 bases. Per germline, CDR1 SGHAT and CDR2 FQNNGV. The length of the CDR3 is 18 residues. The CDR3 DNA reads TGTGCCAGCTCCGGGGGAGGGGGACCTGGGGGCTATACTTCACCCCTCCACTTT. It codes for CASSGGGGPGGYTSPLHF.

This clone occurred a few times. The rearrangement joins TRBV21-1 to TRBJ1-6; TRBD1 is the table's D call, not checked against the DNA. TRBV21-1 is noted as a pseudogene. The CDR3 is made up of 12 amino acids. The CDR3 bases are TGTGCCAGCAGCCCCATGGCTTCACCCCTCCACTTT. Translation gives CASSPMASPLHF.

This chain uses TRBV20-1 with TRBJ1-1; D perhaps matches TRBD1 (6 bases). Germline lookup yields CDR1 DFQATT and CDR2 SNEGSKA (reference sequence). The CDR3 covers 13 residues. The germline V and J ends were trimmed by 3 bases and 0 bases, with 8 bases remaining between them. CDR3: CSASGQLNTEAFF. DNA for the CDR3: TGCAGTGCTAGTGGACAGCTGAACACTGAAGCTTTCTTT.